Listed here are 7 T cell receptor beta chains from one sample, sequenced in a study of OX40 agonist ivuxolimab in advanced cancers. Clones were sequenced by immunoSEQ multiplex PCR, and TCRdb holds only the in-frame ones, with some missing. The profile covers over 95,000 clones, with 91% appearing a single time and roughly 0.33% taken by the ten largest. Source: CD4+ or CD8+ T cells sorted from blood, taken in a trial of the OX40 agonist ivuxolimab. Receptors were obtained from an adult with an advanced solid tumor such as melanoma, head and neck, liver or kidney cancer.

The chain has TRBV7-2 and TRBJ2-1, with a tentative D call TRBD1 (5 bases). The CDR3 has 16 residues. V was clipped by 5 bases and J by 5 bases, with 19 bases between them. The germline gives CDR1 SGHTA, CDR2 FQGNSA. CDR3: CASSRDPPPGNNEQFF. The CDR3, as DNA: TGTGCCAGCAGCCGCGACCCACCCCCAGGGAACAATGAGCAGTTCTTC.

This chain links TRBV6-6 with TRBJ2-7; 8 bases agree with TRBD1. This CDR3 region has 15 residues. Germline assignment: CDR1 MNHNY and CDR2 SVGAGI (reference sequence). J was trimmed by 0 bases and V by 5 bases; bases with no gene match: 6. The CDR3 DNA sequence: TGTGCCAGCAGTCCCGGACAGGGCTTCTCCTACGAGCAGTACTTC. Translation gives CASSPGQGFSYEQYF.

This CDR3 reads CASWDRGDKNIQYF. DNA of the CDR3: TGTGCCAGCTGGGACAGGGGCGACAAAAACATTCAGTACTTC. The V and J genes are TRBV19 and TRBJ2-4, with 10 bases aligning to TRBD1. CDR1 is LNHDA and CDR2 is SQIVND in the germline V gene (reference sequence). The J segment lost 3 bases and the V segment lost 9 bases, leaving 5 bases of the junction unmatched. The CDR3 is 14 residues long.

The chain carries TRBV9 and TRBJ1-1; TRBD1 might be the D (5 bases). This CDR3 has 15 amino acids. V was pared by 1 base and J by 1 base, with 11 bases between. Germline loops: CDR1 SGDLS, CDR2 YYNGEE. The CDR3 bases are TGTGCCAGCAGCGTAATTCAGGGAGGGAACACTGAAGCTTTCTTT. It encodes CASSVIQGGNTEAFF.

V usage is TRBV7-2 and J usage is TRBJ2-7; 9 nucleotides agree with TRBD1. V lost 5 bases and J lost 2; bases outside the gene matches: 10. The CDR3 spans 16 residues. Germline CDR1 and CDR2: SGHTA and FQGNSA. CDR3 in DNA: TGTGCCAGCAGCCCCCTGGGCGGGACAGGGCCCTACGAGCAGTACTTC. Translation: CASSPLGGTGPYEQYF.

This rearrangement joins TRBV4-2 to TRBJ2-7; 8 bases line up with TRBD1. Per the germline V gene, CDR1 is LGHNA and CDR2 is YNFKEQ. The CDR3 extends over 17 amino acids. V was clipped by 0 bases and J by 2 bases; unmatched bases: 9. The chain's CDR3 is CASSQDRSTGEAYEQYF. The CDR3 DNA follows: TGTGCCAGCAGCCAAGATCGGTCGACAGGGGAGGCCTACGAGCAGTACTTC.

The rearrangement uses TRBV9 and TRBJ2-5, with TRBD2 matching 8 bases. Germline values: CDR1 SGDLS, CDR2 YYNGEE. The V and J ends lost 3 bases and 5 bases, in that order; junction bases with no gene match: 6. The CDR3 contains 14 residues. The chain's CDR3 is CASSATTSVETQYF. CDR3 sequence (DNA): TGTGCCAGCAGCGCAACGACTAGCGTGGAGACCCAGTACTTC. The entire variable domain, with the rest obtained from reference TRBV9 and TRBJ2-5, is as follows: DSGVTQTPKHLITATGQRVTLRCSPRSGDLSVYWYQQSLDQGLQFLIQYYNGEERAKGNILERFSAQQFPDLHSELNLSSLELGDSALYFCASSATTSVETQYFGPGTRLLVL.